This T cell receptor beta chain was documented in a study of T cells after yellow fever vaccination. Broader study findings: The study re-detected most primary-vaccination clones after the booster (96% CD4, 88% CD8). Only a minor proportion of clonotypes was detected across both CD4 and CD8 compartments.

J was trimmed by 6 bases and V by 3 bases; bases with no gene match: 13. The CDR3 spans 17 residues. The germline gives CDR1 LNHNV, CDR2 YYDKDF (reference sequence). There are many counts of this clonotype. 5'RACE template switching added a universal primer site and UMIs to TCR cDNA. TCRdb fed the 5' RACE reads into MiXCR, producing one record per CDR3 protein. The sample records around 4,600 distinct CDR3 sequences, over 3% being singletons. The chain is built from TRBV15 and TRBJ2-1; TRBD1 matches 8 bases. The material sequenced was PBMCs, either bulk or a sorted T-cell subset (CD4+, CD8+, memory, or dextramer-sorted; not recorded which), taken 15 days after the yellow fever booster vaccination. This TCR was sampled from a man aged 25-40 years who received the YFV17D yellow fever vaccine. This CDR3 is CATSSRRQGKLGNEQFF. CDR3 DNA sequence: TGTGCCACCAGCAGTAGGCGACAGGGGAAATTGGGCAATGAGCAGTTCTTC.